The T cell receptor beta chain under discussion was sequenced for a study of regulatory T cells in long-lasting Graves disease. About the research overall: The study enrolled newly diagnosed Graves' patients on antithyroid drugs under 3 months.

Regarding time point: newly diagnosed GD, antithyroid drugs for less than 3 months. Researchers made the TCR library from RNA that was extracted from PBMCs. A roughly 8.1-milliliter sample of peripheral blood was drawn into EDTA tubes. The CDR3 spans 17 residues. The trim removed 5 bases at V and 2 bases at J, leaving 11 bases unmatched. From germline, CDR1 is SGHNT and CDR2 YENEEA. This clonotype has at least ten counts. CDR3-region Arm-PCR and iRepertoire HTBI primers produced the TCR beta libraries. TCRdb re-derived calls from the multiplex PCR reads in MiXCR, one entry per CDR3 protein. The sample lists 250,000 to 300,000 distinct CDR3 sequences, approximately 20% occurring once. This same sample was also part of a study on T cells in Graves' hyperthyroidism and ophthalmopathy. From that second work: Appearing also in blood were most of the thyroid clonotypes expanded above 0.001.

This receptor was taken from a woman aged 25 to 39 with Graves disease. J is TRBJ2-3 and V is TRBV11-3; the match to TRBD1 covers 9 bases. This specimen was peripheral blood mononuclear cells (PBMCs), taken at new diagnosis, from a patient treated with antithyroid drugs. The CDR3 here is CASSKGAGTGPTDTQYF. For the CDR3, the DNA is TGTGCCAGCAGCAAGGGGGCCGGGACAGGGCCCACAGATACGCAGTATTTT.